Presented here are 25 T cell receptor beta chains from one specimen sequenced in a study of early T cells in non-severe SARS-CoV-2 infection. TCRdb itself ran the 5' RACE reads through MiXCR, one entry per CDR3 protein. Counted here are 85,000 to 100,000 distinct CDR3 sequences, approximately 11% occurring once; the ten biggest clones make up approximately 5.3%. The sample taken for sequencing was whole blood. Receptor source: an adult who was a healthcare worker with PCR-confirmed SARS-CoV-2 infection or an uninfected control (not recorded which).

This clonotype has more than one count but fewer than ten. This sequence joins TRBV18 and TRBJ2-7; D is perhaps TRBD2 (6 bases). Looked up from germline, CDR1 is KGHSH and CDR2 is LQKENI. V lost 3 bases to trimming and J lost 0 bases, with 15 bases between them. This CDR3 contains 16 residues. CDR3 coding DNA: TGTGCCAGCTCACCGACCGGGCTCGGGAGCTCCTACGAGCAGTACTTC. Protein sequence: CASSPTGLGSSYEQYF.

This clonotype was found a few times. The chain has TRBV4-1 and TRBJ2-2; 9 nucleotides agree with TRBD2. The CDR3 has 17 amino acids. V trimming: 1 base; J trimming: 8 bases; junction bases outside the gene matches: 11. CDR1 and CDR2 (germline): MGHRA, YSYEKL. The CDR3 bases are TGCGCCAGCAGCCAAGTGGATATGGGACTAGCTATAGGGGAGCTGTTTTTT. This codes for CASSQVDMGLAIGELFF.

This clonotype appeared a few times. The chain couples TRBV28 to TRBJ2-7; D ambiguous. Trimming took off 6 bases at V and 2 bases at J, with 11 bases between the two ends. The CDR3 covers 13 residues. The germline V gene has CDR1 MDHEN and CDR2 SYDVKM. The CDR3 sequence: CASSALGAYEQYF. DNA for the CDR3: TGTGCCAGCAGCGCCTTGGGTGCCTACGAGCAGTACTTC. The variable domain in full, with the rest retrieved from reference TRBV28 and TRBJ2-7, is DVKVTQSSRYLVKRTGEKVFLECVQDMDHENMFWYRQDPGLGLRLIYFSYDVKMKEKGDIPEGYSVSREKKERFSLILESASTNQTSMYLCASSALGAYEQYFGPGTRLTVT.

This clonotype was detected only a few times. The chain carries TRBV29-1 and TRBJ2-7; tentative D call: TRBD2 (6 bases). Germline V lookup: CDR1 SQVTM, CDR2 ANQGSEA. The CDR3 is made up of 11 amino acids. Trimming removed 6 bases at V and 7 bases at J, with 13 bases between. This CDR3 is CSVVVGGEQYF. CDR3 sequence (DNA): TGCAGCGTGGTAGTCGGGGGAGAGCAGTACTTC.

This clonotype was detected only a few times. The chain employs TRBV7-8 and TRBJ2-7; D is unclear. This CDR3 is 13 amino acids long. Germline loops: CDR1 SGHVS, CDR2 FQNEAQ. The V and J ends lost 4 bases and 3 bases respectively, with 10 bases between them. CDR3 bases: TGTGCCAGCAGCTCCCGGGTCCTCTACGAGCAGTACTTC. This translates into CASSSRVLYEQYF. Full variable domain (outside the CDR3, taken from reference TRBV7-8 and TRBJ2-7): GAGVSQSPRYKVAKRGQDVALRCDPISGHVSLFWYQQALGQGPEFLTYFQNEAQLDKSGLPSDRFFAERPEGSVSTLKIQRTQQEDSAVYLCASSSRVLYEQYFGPGTRLTVT.

This clonotype was seen a handful of times. The chain recombines TRBV6-6 with TRBJ1-1, with a tentative D call TRBD1 (6 bases). CDR3 length: 13 residues. Trimming took off 2 bases at V and 2 bases at J, with 6 bases between the two ends. Germline CDR1 MNHNY, CDR2 SVGAGI (reference sequence). In nucleotides, the CDR3 is TGTGCCAGCAGTTACGGGACAAACACTGAAGCTTTCTTT. Encoded protein: CASSYGTNTEAFF.

This chain links TRBV14 with TRBJ2-7; D not resolved. The germline V gene has CDR1 SGHDN and CDR2 FVKESK. Deletions cut 4 bases from V and 0 bases from J, with 7 bases between. This CDR3 has 13 residues. As DNA, the CDR3 is TGTGCCAGCAGCCCTTTTAGCTCCTACGAGCAGTACTTC. Protein product: CASSPFSSYEQYF.

This clonotype appeared a few times. V is TRBV10-3 and J is TRBJ2-1; D is unclear. Trimming shortened V by 2 bases and J by 5 bases, and 4 bases separated the two germline ends. Germline assignment: CDR1 ENHRY and CDR2 SYGVKD. The CDR3 runs 12 residues. CDR3 residues: CAISEADNEQFF. The DNA for the CDR3 is TGTGCCATCAGTGAGGCGGACAATGAGCAGTTCTTC.

J is TRBJ1-1 and V is TRBV18; D gene ambiguous. The CDR3 covers 14 residues. Germline lookup yields CDR1 KGHSH and CDR2 LQKENI. Trimming removed 3 bases at V and 0 bases at J, with 8 bases between. The CDR3 is CASSPDSLNTEAFF. The CDR3 bases are TGTGCCAGCTCACCGGACTCCCTGAACACTGAAGCTTTCTTT. Combining the CDR3 with reference TRBV18 and TRBJ1-1 gives the whole variable domain NAGVMQNPRHLVRRRGQEARLRCSPMKGHSHVYWYRQLPEEGLKFMVYLQKENIIDESGMPKERFSAEFPKEGPSILRIQQVVRGDSAAYFCASSPDSLNTEAFFGQGTRLTVV.

The V and J genes are TRBV29-1 and TRBJ2-3, with D maybe TRBD1 (5 bases). The ends were cut back, 0 bases at V and 7 bases at J, with 11 bases in the middle. Germline-derived CDR1 and CDR2 are SQVTM and ANQGSEA. The CDR3 contains 13 residues. In DNA form, the CDR3 reads TGCAGCGTTGAAGATCTTAAGGACAATACGCAGTATTTT. Its protein product is CSVEDLKDNTQYF.

This clonotype was observed many times. The chain employs TRBV5-4 and TRBJ2-3; 13 positions match TRBD2. CDR3 length equals 16 residues. CDR1 is SGHNT, CDR2 YYREEE, per germline (reference sequence). With V trimmed by 3 bases and J by 2 bases, 3 bases remained unmatched. CDR3 loop: CASSSGLAGVTDTQYF. For the CDR3, the DNA is TGTGCCAGCAGCTCCGGACTAGCGGGGGTCACAGATACGCAGTATTTT.

There are a few counts of this clonotype. V is TRBV7-2 and J is TRBJ2-2, with 7 bases lining up with TRBD1. V shed 5 bases and J 2 bases; nucleotides not matched to a gene: 8. The CDR3 runs to 16 residues. The germline CDR1 and CDR2 sequences are SGHTA and FQGNSA. In nucleotides, the CDR3 is TGTGCCAGCAGCGGAAGGACAGGAGCCAACACCGGGGAGCTGTTTTTT. The encoded protein is CASSGRTGANTGELFF.

The chain recombines TRBV27 with TRBJ1-5; D gene ambiguous. Trimming cost V 3 bases and J 6 bases, with 9 bases left between them. The CDR3 covers 13 residues. Germline V gene sequence: CDR1 MNHEY, CDR2 SMNVEV (reference sequence). In DNA form, the CDR3 reads TGTGCCAGCAGTTTCAAGGGAAGTCAGCCCCAGCATTTT. It codes for CASSFKGSQPQHF.

Points on this clonotype: One end of the junction varies from germline; a read error may be responsible. J is TRBJ1-5 and V is TRBV30; D unresolved. CDR1 and CDR2 from the germline V gene are GTSNPN and SVGIG (reference sequence). The CDR3 is made up of 8 amino acids. CDR3 amino acids: CAWSVEDF. The CDR3, as DNA: TGTGCCTGGAGTGTGGAAGATTTT.

The sample holds a few counts of this clonotype. The chain combines TRBV4-2 with TRBJ2-3; D perhaps matches TRBD1 (6 bases). CDR3 length: 14 amino acids. Germline loops: CDR1 LGHNA, CDR2 YNFKEQ. The V end lost 2 bases, the J end lost 5 bases, and 11 bases lay between the germline ends. In DNA, the CDR3 is TGTGCCAGCAGCCAATCAGGGGCGAAAGATACGCAGTATTTT. It yields the protein CASSQSGAKDTQYF.

This clonotype was counted ten times or more. The chain is built from TRBV5-1 and TRBJ2-7; D may correspond to TRBD1 or TRBD2 (5 bases each). The ends were cut back, 4 bases at V and 2 bases at J, with 7 bases in the middle. This CDR3 comprises 12 residues. CDR1 and CDR2 from the germline V gene are SGHRS and YFSETQ. CDR3 amino acids: CASSGTAYEQYF. The CDR3 DNA sequence: TGCGCCAGCAGCGGGACGGCCTACGAGCAGTACTTC.

This chain joins TRBV4-2 and TRBJ1-4, with 9 bases fitting TRBD1. The CDR3 totals 15 residues. Per germline, CDR1 LGHNA and CDR2 YNFKEQ. Germline trimming cut 1 base from V and 7 bases from J; bases unmatched to any gene: 4. The CDR3 DNA reads as TGTGCCAGCAGCCAAGGGGGACAGGGTTTTGAAAAACTGTTTTTT. It is translated as CASSQGGQGFEKLFF.

This clonotype was picked up many times. The chain recombines TRBV11-2 with TRBJ2-7; D is unresolved. V lost 4 bases and J lost 6, with 7 bases in between. This CDR3 has 11 residues. Germline assignment: CDR1 SGHAT and CDR2 FQNNGV. The CDR3 sequence: CASSSMSEQYF. CDR3 bases: TGTGCCAGCAGCTCCATGAGCGAGCAGTACTTC.

This clonotype was observed a few times. The chain links TRBV7-9 to TRBJ1-4; the D is unclear. This CDR3 is built from 15 residues. The germline V gene has CDR1 SEHNR and CDR2 FQNEAQ (reference sequence). Trimming stripped 5 bases from V and 0 bases from J, with 10 bases between. CDR3 amino acids: CASSPRAATNEKLFF. CDR3 in DNA: TGTGCCAGCAGCCCCCGGGCAGCAACTAATGAAAAACTGTTTTTT.

The V and J genes are TRBV5-1 and TRBJ2-3; D assignment may be TRBD1 or TRBD2 (5 bases each). V was clipped by 1 base and J by 3 bases, with 15 bases between them. This CDR3 contains 16 residues. Per the germline V gene, CDR1 is SGHRS and CDR2 is YFSETQ. The CDR3 is CASSLFVGAGTDTQYF. For the CDR3, the DNA is TGCGCCAGCAGCTTGTTTGTCGGGGCAGGGACAGATACGCAGTATTTT.

The chain links TRBV7-2 to TRBJ2-7; 11 nucleotides agree with TRBD2. The CDR3 sequence is 14 residues long. CDR1 and CDR2 from the germline V gene are SGHTA and FQGNSA. The J segment lost 4 bases and the V segment lost 2 bases, leaving 1 base of the junction unmatched. The CDR3 here is CASSLTSGRYEQYF. CDR3 nucleotide sequence: TGTGCCAGCAGCTTAACTAGCGGGAGATACGAGCAGTACTTC.

The gene calls are TRBV7-9 and TRBJ2-7; TRBD2 matches 8 bases. The CDR3 is 13 amino acids. Trimming cost V 8 bases and J 7 bases; bases outside gene matches: 10. CDR1 and CDR2 from the germline V gene are SEHNR and FQNEAQ (reference sequence). The CDR3 sequence: CASGTSGFIEQYF. CDR3 sequence (DNA): TGTGCCAGCGGAACTAGCGGCTTTATAGAGCAGTACTTC.

In this sample, this clonotype turned up a few times. The rearrangement joins TRBV7-2 to TRBJ2-3; 11 nucleotides align to TRBD2. The CDR3 is 16 amino acids. Losses at the gene ends were 1 base for V and 3 bases for J; bases not matched to a gene: 3. CDR1 and CDR2 (germline): SGHTA, FQGNSA. For the CDR3, the DNA is TGTGCCAGCAGCTTAGGACTAGCGGGGAGAACAGATACGCAGTATTTT. This gives the protein CASSLGLAGRTDTQYF.

The rearrangement uses TRBV11-2 and TRBJ1-6; tentative D call: TRBD1 (5 bases). The length of the CDR3 is 17 residues. The germline gives CDR1 SGHAT, CDR2 FQNNGV. Between the trimmed V and J ends, which lost 5 bases and 6 bases, there was a span of 20 bases. CDR3 DNA sequence: TGTGCCAGCAGCACCCAAGACAGCTTAATCTTTAATTCACCCCTCCACTTT. As protein: CASSTQDSLIFNSPLHF.

This clonotype was detected ten times or more. This chain connects TRBV7-9 to TRBJ2-7; D is unresolved. Germline V gives CDR1 SEHNR, CDR2 FQNEAQ (reference sequence). This CDR3 comprises 11 residues. V was clipped by 1 base and J by 6 bases, with 4 bases between them. DNA for the CDR3: TGTGCCAGCAGCTTAGTTGGCGAGCAGTACTTC. Translating gives CASSLVGEQYF.